The rows below give T cell receptor beta chains drawn from one sample of a study of blood T cells in healthy people across ages. TCRdb fed the 5' RACE reads into MiXCR, producing one record per CDR3 protein. Found here are 1 million to 1.2 million distinct CDR3 sequences, around two fifths of them singletons; the top ten hold around 13%. Sequenced sample: blood. These receptors came from a man younger than 35 in good health. CDR3s include the opening cysteine and the closing phenylalanine or tryptophan. D genes are given only for firm matches. Rows may omit the clone size; those that give it use once, few, many or a size class.

v_call: TRBV21-1; d_call: NA; j_call: TRBJ1-5; clone_size: once; cdr3_nt: TGTGCCAGCACAGGACAGTATTATAGCAATCAGCCCCAGCATTTT; cdr3_aa: CASTGQYYSNQPQHF
v_call: TRBV12-3/TRBV12-4; d_call: TRBD1; j_call: TRBJ2-2; clone_size: few; cdr3_nt: TGTGCCAGCAGCTGGGGACAGGACACCGGGGAGCTGTTTTTT; cdr3_aa: CASSWGQDTGELFF
v_call: TRBV10-3; d_call: NA; j_call: TRBJ1-5; clone_size: NA; cdr3_nt: TGTGCCATCAGTGTAGGGCCGGACAATCAGCTCCAGCATTTT; cdr3_aa: CAISVGPDNQLQHF
v_call: TRBV5-1; d_call: TRBD2; j_call: TRBJ2-3; clone_size: NA; cdr3_nt: TGCGCCAGCAGTCGGTTAGCGGGTAGCAGAGGGGCGGATACGCAGTATTTT; cdr3_aa: CASSRLAGSRGADTQYF
v_call: TRBV6-1; d_call: NA; j_call: TRBJ2-5; clone_size: few; cdr3_nt: TGTGCCAGCAGTGAAGTAATCGGACTCAATAATGAGCAGTACTTC; cdr3_aa: CASSEVIGLNNEQYF
v_call: TRBV20-1; d_call: NA; j_call: TRBJ2-3; clone_size: NA; cdr3_nt: TGCAGTGCTTCGACGGTTCCGCGGGATACGCAGTATTTT; cdr3_aa: CSASTVPRDTQYF
v_call: TRBV4-1; d_call: NA; j_call: TRBJ2-1; clone_size: NA; cdr3_nt: TGCGCCAGCAGCACGTATATGAAGAGTGGCTACAATGAGCAGTTCTTC; cdr3_aa: CASSTYMKSGYNEQFF
v_call: TRBV5-1; d_call: NA; j_call: TRBJ2-3; clone_size: NA; cdr3_nt: TGCGCCAGCAGCTTAGGCAGCCACACAGATACGCAGTATTTT; cdr3_aa: CASSLGSHTDTQYF
v_call: TRBV7-2; d_call: NA; j_call: TRBJ2-1; clone_size: NA; cdr3_nt: TGTGCCAGCACCATTAAAGAGAAGCAGTTCTTC; cdr3_aa: CASTIKEKQFF
v_call: TRBV7-2; d_call: NA; j_call: TRBJ2-1; clone_size: few; cdr3_nt: TGTGCCAGCAGTTTAGGCGTAAGCAATGAGCAGTTCTTC; cdr3_aa: CASSLGVSNEQFF
v_call: TRBV5-1; d_call: NA; j_call: TRBJ2-7; clone_size: NA; cdr3_nt: TGCGCCAGCAGCTTGATGGGCAGTCAGGCCTACGAGCAGTACTTC; cdr3_aa: CASSLMGSQAYEQYF
v_call: TRBV7-2; d_call: NA; j_call: TRBJ2-3; clone_size: once; cdr3_nt: TGTGCCAGCAGCAGGGACTTCACTGGGACGCAGTATTTT; cdr3_aa: CASSRDFTGTQYF
v_call: TRBV6-6; d_call: NA; j_call: TRBJ1-3; clone_size: NA; cdr3_nt: TGTGCCAGCAGTGACCCAGACCATGGAAACACCATATATTTT; cdr3_aa: CASSDPDHGNTIYF
v_call: TRBV5-1; d_call: TRBD1; j_call: TRBJ2-5; clone_size: few; cdr3_nt: TGTGCCAGCAGCTTCCGACAGGGGGAGACCCAGTACTTC; cdr3_aa: CASSFRQGETQYF
v_call: TRBV20-1; d_call: NA; j_call: TRBJ1-1; clone_size: few; cdr3_nt: TGCAGTGCCGCCGAGGAATCTGAAGCTTTCTTT; cdr3_aa: CSAAEESEAFF
v_call: TRBV10-2; d_call: NA; j_call: TRBJ2-7; clone_size: NA; cdr3_nt: TGCGCCAGCAGTGAGCTTGCCGGGACTGTATCCTACGAGCAGTACTTC; cdr3_aa: CASSELAGTVSYEQYF
v_call: TRBV20-1; d_call: NA; j_call: TRBJ1-2; clone_size: NA; cdr3_nt: TGCAGTGCTAGTGAGTTAGGCCCACCCACCTTC; cdr3_aa: CSASELGPPTF
v_call: TRBV6-2/TRBV6-3; d_call: NA; j_call: TRBJ2-1; clone_size: NA; cdr3_nt: TGTGCCAGCAGTTACTCCCCCCTCTCAACCCTTGGGCAGTTCTTC; cdr3_aa: CASSYSPLSTLGQFF
v_call: TRBV20-1; d_call: NA; j_call: TRBJ2-1; clone_size: NA; cdr3_nt: TGCAGTGCCCATAAGAGCTATGAGCAGTTCTTC; cdr3_aa: CSAHKSYEQFF
v_call: TRBV12-3/TRBV12-4; d_call: NA; j_call: TRBJ2-3; clone_size: NA; cdr3_nt: TGTGCCAGCAGTTTAGTCGGAGGTCCTAGGGGAGATACGCAGTATTTT; cdr3_aa: CASSLVGGPRGDTQYF
v_call: TRBV5-1; d_call: TRBD1; j_call: TRBJ2-5; clone_size: NA; cdr3_nt: TGCGCCAGCAGCTTGGGGACAGGGGTCCGGGAGACCCAGTACTTC; cdr3_aa: CASSLGTGVRETQYF
v_call: TRBV20-1; d_call: NA; j_call: TRBJ1-2; clone_size: NA; cdr3_nt: TGCAGTGCTTCTAACCCTGACAGGACCATGGGCTACACCTTC; cdr3_aa: CSASNPDRTMGYTF
v_call: TRBV20-1; d_call: NA; j_call: TRBJ1-5; clone_size: many; cdr3_nt: TGCAGTGCTAGTGCGGGTAGCAATCAGCCCCAGCATTTT; cdr3_aa: CSASAGSNQPQHF
v_call: TRBV6-2/TRBV6-3; d_call: NA; j_call: TRBJ2-7; clone_size: few; cdr3_nt: TGTGCCAGCAGTTACAGGAACCGATCCTACGAGCAGTACTTC; cdr3_aa: CASSYRNRSYEQYF
v_call: TRBV7-2; d_call: NA; j_call: TRBJ2-1; clone_size: few; cdr3_nt: TGTGCCAGCAGCGCGACCCCGTCTTGGGTGCAGTTCTTC; cdr3_aa: CASSATPSWVQFF
v_call: TRBV27; d_call: NA; j_call: TRBJ1-5; clone_size: NA; cdr3_nt: TGTGCCACCGGCCATAGCAATCAGCCCCAGCATTTT; cdr3_aa: CATGHSNQPQHF
v_call: TRBV7-2; d_call: NA; j_call: TRBJ2-4; clone_size: NA; cdr3_nt: TGTGCCAGCAGCTTAGCTGTCCGGGGAGATCCAGACATGGGGCCTAACAAAAACATTCAGTACTTC; cdr3_aa: CASSLAVRGDPDMGPNKNIQYF
v_call: TRBV7-2; d_call: NA; j_call: TRBJ1-5; clone_size: few; cdr3_nt: TGTGCCAGCAGCTTAGAGATTTATAGCAATCAGCCCCAGCATTTT; cdr3_aa: CASSLEIYSNQPQHF
v_call: TRBV9; d_call: TRBD1; j_call: TRBJ2-1; clone_size: few; cdr3_nt: TGTGCCAGCAGCGCCAGGGACAGGTTTAACGATGAGCAGTTCTTC; cdr3_aa: CASSARDRFNDEQFF
v_call: TRBV12-3/TRBV12-4; d_call: TRBD1; j_call: TRBJ1-1; clone_size: NA; cdr3_nt: TGTGCCAGCTGCCCAGGGGGACAGGGGAACTTAGGAGCTTTCTTT; cdr3_aa: CASCPGGQGNLGAFF
v_call: TRBV7-9; d_call: TRBD2; j_call: TRBJ2-1; clone_size: few; cdr3_nt: TGTGCCAGCAGCTATAGCGGGGGGTTAAACAATGAGCAGTTCTTC; cdr3_aa: CASSYSGGLNNEQFF
v_call: TRBV20-1; d_call: NA; j_call: TRBJ1-5; clone_size: few; cdr3_nt: TGCAGTGCTAGTGGAGGGGGTACTCAGCCCCAGCATTTT; cdr3_aa: CSASGGGTQPQHF
v_call: TRBV4-1; d_call: NA; j_call: TRBJ1-4; clone_size: many; cdr3_nt: TGCGCCAGCAGCCTCGCCCACCTTAATGAAAAACTGTTTTTT; cdr3_aa: CASSLAHLNEKLFF
v_call: TRBV7-2; d_call: TRBD2; j_call: TRBJ2-7; clone_size: NA; cdr3_nt: TGTGCCAGCAGCTTCGGGACTAGAGACTACGAGCAGTACTTC; cdr3_aa: CASSFGTRDYEQYF
v_call: TRBV12-3/TRBV12-4; d_call: NA; j_call: TRBJ2-7; clone_size: few; cdr3_nt: TGTGCCAGCAGCCCTGGGACCTTACCCTTCTACGAGCAGTACTTC; cdr3_aa: CASSPGTLPFYEQYF
v_call: TRBV7-9; d_call: NA; j_call: TRBJ1-2; clone_size: few; cdr3_nt: TGTGCCAGCAGCTTATTCCGACAAGAGATGGATGGCTACACCTTC; cdr3_aa: CASSLFRQEMDGYTF
v_call: TRBV27; d_call: NA; j_call: TRBJ1-1; clone_size: NA; cdr3_nt: TGTGCCAGCAGAGCCCCGGGCCTGAACACTGAAGCTTTCTTT; cdr3_aa: CASRAPGLNTEAFF